The 21 T cell receptor beta chains below all came from one sample that was sequenced in a study of blood T cells in healthy people across ages. Primers used in a second PCR of roughly 6 to 11 cycles were a sample-barcoded 5' primer and a J-beta primer mix. TCRdb ran MiXCR on the 5' RACE reads and lists one entry per CDR3 protein. The table includes 1.5 million to 1.8 million distinct CDR3 sequences, 42% detected once. Sequencing input: blood. These receptors all come from a woman aged 18-29 years in good health.

The CDR3 coding sequence is TGTGCCAGCAGCGCCTCCCGGACGGAGAATAGCAATCAGCCCCAGCATTTT. Protein: CASSASRTENSNQPQHF. This chain connects TRBV25-1 to TRBJ1-5; no clear D gene. Germline lookup yields CDR1 MGHDK and CDR2 SYGVNS. The CDR3 sequence is 17 residues long. The V end lost 6 bases, the J end lost 0 bases, and 18 bases lay between the germline ends.

The chain recombines TRBV7-8 with TRBJ2-5, with D possibly matching TRBD1 (6 bases). V was trimmed by 3 bases and J by 1 base, leaving 15 bases between them. The CDR3 totals 16 residues. Germline V gene lookup returns CDR1 SGHVS and CDR2 FQNEAQ. CDR3 DNA sequence: TGTGCCAGCAGCTTGCTCCGGGACATTCCCCAAGAGACCCAGTACTTC. Translation: CASSLLRDIPQETQYF.

At least ten counts were recorded for this clonotype. The rearrangement joins TRBV7-2 to TRBJ2-4; D uncertain. Looked up from germline, CDR1 is SGHTA and CDR2 is FQGNSA. V lost 2 bases and J lost 1, with 6 bases in between. The CDR3 sequence is 14 residues long. CDR3 amino acids: CASSLKGAKNIQYF. The CDR3 DNA is TGTGCCAGCAGCTTAAAAGGGGCCAAAAACATTCAGTACTTC.

The CDR3 region has the DNA TGTGCCAGCAGCTTGGACAGGGGGGTTAGGAAGACCCAGTACTTC. Its protein product is CASSLDRGVRKTQYF. This chain links TRBV7-2 with TRBJ2-5, with 10 bases fitting TRBD1. CDR1 is SGHTA and CDR2 is FQGNSA in the germline V gene. The V gene end was trimmed by 3 bases and the J gene end by 6 bases; junction bases not matched to a gene: 7. The CDR3 runs to 15 residues.

This sequence joins TRBV12-3 or TRBV12-4 and TRBJ2-3, with D perhaps matching TRBD1 or TRBD2 (5 bases each). The CDR3 runs to 11 residues. V lost 3 bases to trimming and J lost 10 bases, with 8 bases between them. For the CDR3, the DNA is TGTGCCAGCAGTTTGGGACGACCGCAGTATTTT. Amino acid sequence: CASSLGRPQYF.

The J gene is TRBJ1-5, the V gene TRBV4-3; D is undetermined. Germline lookup yields CDR1 LGHNA and CDR2 YSLEER. This CDR3 is built from 15 residues. Between the trimmed V and J ends, which lost 0 bases and 2 bases, there was a span of 8 bases. CDR3 sequence: CASSQDQTGNQPQHF. The CDR3 bases are TGCGCCAGCAGCCAAGATCAGACGGGCAATCAGCCCCAGCATTTT.

The DNA for the CDR3 is TGTGCCAGCAGCCAAGATCTCAGGCCTCAAGAGACCCAGTACTTC. Protein product: CASSQDLRPQETQYF. The chain employs TRBV3-1 and TRBJ2-5; D gene unclear. Between the trimmed V and J ends, which lost 0 bases and 2 bases, there was a span of 10 bases. The V gene's germline CDR1 is LGHDT and CDR2 YNNKEL (reference sequence). CDR3 length: 15 amino acids.

There are a few counts of this clonotype. The chain carries TRBV15 and TRBJ2-5; D perhaps matches TRBD1 (5 bases). The J call may be wrong; the DNA end is better matched by TRBJ2-7. The CDR3 is 15 residues long. Per germline, CDR1 LNHNV and CDR2 YYDKDF (reference sequence). The CDR3, as DNA: TGTGCCACCAGCAGATTGTCCGCAGGGATTTACGAGCAGTACTTC. Its protein product is CATSRLSAGIYEQYF.

This clonotype was seen more than once but under ten times. The chain is built from TRBV7-2 and TRBJ1-1, with D perhaps matching TRBD1 (6 bases). From germline, CDR1 is SGHTA and CDR2 FQGNSA. The V gene lost 5 bases and the J gene lost 5 bases, with 12 bases spanning the gap. The CDR3 is made up of 13 amino acids. The DNA of the CDR3 is TGTGCCAGCAGCGCCACAGGGATTACTGAAGCTTTCTTT. This encodes CASSATGITEAFF.

The chain carries TRBV20-1 and TRBJ2-3; D is possibly TRBD2 (7 bases). Germline CDR1 and CDR2: DFQATT and SNEGSKA (reference sequence). V lost 6 bases and J lost 1, with 17 bases in between. This CDR3 is 15 amino acids long. CDR3 in DNA: TGCAGTGCCGCCCCGGTGGGGGGGCGCACAGATACGCAGTATTTT. As protein: CSAAPVGGRTDTQYF.

As concerns this clonotype: A much bigger clone sits one base away, suggesting this may be a read error. The chain is built from TRBV25-1 and TRBJ1-1; D may be TRBD1 (5 bases). The CDR3 extends over 18 amino acids. CDR1 and CDR2 from the germline V gene are MGHDK and SYGVNS. The CDR3: CVSSDIQRQPSGGTEAFF. CDR3 coding DNA: TGTGTCAGCAGTGACATCCAGAGACAGCCCTCTGGAGGGACTGAAGCTTTCTTT.

V gene TRBV6-1 combines with J gene TRBJ2-3; the D is unclear. Trimming removed 0 bases at V and 3 bases at J, with 7 bases between. Germline V gene sequence: CDR1 MNHNS, CDR2 SASEGT. The CDR3 is 14 amino acids. The CDR3 protein is CASSEAVGTDTQYF. The DNA for the CDR3 is TGTGCCAGCAGTGAAGCGGTTGGGACAGATACGCAGTATTTT.

The rearrangement joins TRBV11-2 to TRBJ2-1; perhaps TRBD1 as D (6 bases). Judging by the DNA end, TRBJ2-7 fits better; the J call may be wrong. The CDR3 covers 15 residues. The germline V gene has CDR1 SGHAT and CDR2 FQNNGV. In DNA form, the CDR3 reads TGTGCCAGCAGCACTCCACAGGGTAAATACAATGAGCAGTACTTC. Residues: CASSTPQGKYNEQYF.

J is TRBJ2-7 and V is TRBV6-1; 12 positions match TRBD2. The V and J ends lost 6 bases and 3 bases, in that order; junction bases with no gene match: 3. In germline, CDR1 is MNHNS, CDR2 SASEGT. CDR3 size: 14 residues. The CDR3 reads CASRRLAGDYEQYF. The CDR3 DNA is TGTGCCAGCAGGCGACTAGCGGGGGACTACGAGCAGTACTTC.

This clonotype was seen a handful of times. The CDR3 region is CASSQEVAGPEQYF. CDR3 nucleotide sequence: TGCGCCAGCAGCCAAGAGGTAGCAGGGCCCGAGCAGTACTTC. The V call is TRBV4-3, the J call TRBJ2-7; the D gene is possibly TRBD1 (5 bases). This CDR3 contains 14 residues. Trimming pared 0 bases from V and 6 bases from J, leaving 12 bases between. The germline gives CDR1 LGHNA, CDR2 YSLEER.

Concerning this clonotype itself: A read error may explain this, as a much larger clone is one base away. The chain has TRBV3-1 and TRBJ2-1; TRBD2 matches 9 bases. The J call is in doubt because the DNA end fits TRBJ2-7 better. The CDR3 totals 17 residues. Germline CDR1 is LGHDT and CDR2 is YNNKEL (reference sequence). This CDR3 reads CASSQGPTSGLYNEQYF. CDR3 nucleotides: TGTGCCAGCAGCCAAGGTCCGACTAGCGGCTTATACAATGAGCAGTACTTC.

This clonotype was counted a single time. This chain connects TRBV11-1 to TRBJ2-5; 7 bases agree with TRBD1. Germline loops: CDR1 SGHAT, CDR2 FQDESV (reference sequence). CDR3 length equals 15 residues. The trim removed 0 bases at V and 3 bases at J, leaving 4 bases unmatched. The CDR3 bases are TGTGCCAGCAGCTTAGCCCTAACAGGGGAAGAGACCCAGTACTTC. Translation: CASSLALTGEETQYF.

This clonotype has only a few counts. The gene calls are TRBV20-1 and TRBJ1-5, with no clear D. The CDR3 has 13 residues. Trimming took off 0 bases at V and 6 bases at J, with 9 bases between the two ends. Germline V lookup: CDR1 DFQATT, CDR2 SNEGSKA (reference sequence). CDR3 loop: CSARDRYGQPQHF. For the CDR3, the DNA is TGCAGTGCTAGAGATAGGTACGGTCAGCCCCAGCATTTT.

This chain joins TRBV4-1 and TRBJ2-7; 8 positions agree with TRBD1. The CDR3 loop spans 17 amino acids. The V segment lost 1 base and the J segment 3 bases; nucleotides outside the gene matches: 11. Germline CDR1 is MGHRA and CDR2 is YSYEKL. CDR3: CASSQVGRGRLNYEQYF. In DNA, the CDR3 is TGCGCCAGCAGCCAAGTTGGCAGGGGGCGGCTCAACTACGAGCAGTACTTC.

The J gene is TRBJ1-2, the V gene TRBV20-1; D is unclear. The CDR3 totals 16 residues. V lost 7 bases and J 4 bases, leaving 25 bases between the germline ends. CDR1 is DFQATT, CDR2 SNEGSKA, per germline (reference sequence). For the CDR3, the DNA is TGCAGTGTCTCGTCCTCCGAGGGAAGACCCGGCTATGGCTACACCTTC. It encodes CSVSSSEGRPGYGYTF.

V and J are TRBV11-2 and TRBJ2-1; 13 bases align to TRBD2. The CDR3 has 15 amino acids. Per the germline V gene, CDR1 is SGHAT and CDR2 is FQNNGV. The J segment lost 6 bases and the V segment lost 5 bases, leaving 4 bases of the junction unmatched. In nucleotides, the CDR3 is TGTGCCAGCAGCCGAGGACTAGCGGGAGCCAATGAGCAGTTCTTC. Amino acids: CASSRGLAGANEQFF. The full variable domain, completed using reference TRBV11-2 and TRBJ2-1, is EAGVAQSPRYKIIEKRQSVAFWCNPISGHATLYWYQQILGQGPKLLIQFQNNGVVDDSQLPKDRFSAERLKGVDSTLKIQPAKLEDSAVYLCASSRGLAGANEQFFGPGTRLTVL.